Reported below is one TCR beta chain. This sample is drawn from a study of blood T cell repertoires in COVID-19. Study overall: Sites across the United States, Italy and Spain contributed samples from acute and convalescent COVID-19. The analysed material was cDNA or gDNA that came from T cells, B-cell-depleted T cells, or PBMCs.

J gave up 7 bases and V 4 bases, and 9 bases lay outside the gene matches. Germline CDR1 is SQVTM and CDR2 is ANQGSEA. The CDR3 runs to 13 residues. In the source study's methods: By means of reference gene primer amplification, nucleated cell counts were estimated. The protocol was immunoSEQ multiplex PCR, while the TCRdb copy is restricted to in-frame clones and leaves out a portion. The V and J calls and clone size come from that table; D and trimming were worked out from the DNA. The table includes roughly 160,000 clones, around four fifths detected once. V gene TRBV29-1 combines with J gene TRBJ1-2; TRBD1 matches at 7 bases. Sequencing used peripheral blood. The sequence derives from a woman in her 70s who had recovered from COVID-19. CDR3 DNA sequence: TGCAGCGTTGCCGGGACAGTCGGATTTGGCTACACCTTC. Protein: CSVAGTVGFGYTF.